This passage covers 18 T cell receptor beta chains from one sample sequenced in a study of blood T cells in healthy people across ages. PCR was performed a second time for roughly 7 to 12 cycles using a sample-barcoded 5' primer and a J-beta primer mix. From the 5' RACE reads, TCRdb called clonotypes with MiXCR, one entry per CDR3 protein. This table holds approximately 780,000 distinct CDR3 sequences, roughly 25% found once. These data were also filed under a second study, of T cells of mothers and their children.

What was sequenced was blood. These receptors all stem from a boy between 10 and 17 years old in good health.

The chain has TRBV20-1 and TRBJ2-1; 8 positions match TRBD2. V shed 1 base and J 2 bases; nucleotides not matched to a gene: 4. The CDR3 is 15 residues long. Germline CDR1 is DFQATT and CDR2 is SNEGSKA (reference sequence). The CDR3 protein is CSARVAGGAYNEQFF. Written as DNA, the CDR3 is TGCAGTGCTAGAGTTGCGGGGGGAGCCTACAATGAGCAGTTCTTC.

V usage is TRBV5-1 and J usage is TRBJ2-1, with TRBD2 matching over 7 bases. The CDR3 is 14 amino acids. Germline lookup yields CDR1 SGHRS and CDR2 YFSETQ. The V and J ends lost 0 bases and 6 bases, in that order; junction bases with no gene match: 3. The CDR3 is CASSLGTSANEQFF. The CDR3 region has the DNA TGCGCCAGCAGCTTGGGGACTAGTGCCAATGAGCAGTTCTTC. Looking up the rest from reference TRBV5-1 and TRBJ2-1 gives the full variable domain: KAGVTQTPRYLIKTRGQQVTLSCSPISGHRSVSWYQQTPGQGLQFLFEYFSETQRNKGNFPGRFSGRQFSNSRSEMNVSTLELGDSALYLCASSLGTSANEQFFGPGTRLTVL.

This sequence joins TRBV20-1 and TRBJ2-5; 7 positions match TRBD1. The CDR3 has 14 amino acids. In germline, CDR1 is DFQATT, CDR2 SNEGSKA (reference sequence). J gave up 4 bases and V 5 bases, and 10 bases lay outside the gene matches. The CDR3 protein is CSADPRGSRETQYF. The CDR3 nucleotides are TGCAGTGCTGACCCCAGGGGGTCTCGAGAGACCCAGTACTTC.

There are a few counts of this clonotype. The chain has TRBV6-6 and TRBJ2-7; 7 bases are a match to TRBD2. The V and J ends lost 6 bases and 4 bases, in that order; junction bases with no gene match: 9. The germline gives CDR1 MNHNY, CDR2 SVGAGI (reference sequence). The CDR3 contains 14 residues. CDR3 coding DNA: TGTGCCAGCAGGGGACGGGGGGTAAGGTACGAGCAGTACTTC. As protein: CASRGRGVRYEQYF.

The table lists this clonotype with a few counts. The chain is built from TRBV6-5 and TRBJ1-1, with TRBD1 as a possible D gene (5 bases). V gave up 6 bases and J gave up 1 base, with 12 bases separating them. Germline V gene sequence: CDR1 MNHEY, CDR2 SVGAGI. The CDR3 extends over 14 amino acids. CDR3 sequence reads: CASSQGRGNTEAFF. The CDR3 DNA is TGTGCCAGCAGCCAGGGACGGGGGAACACTGAAGCTTTCTTT.

The chain uses TRBV20-1 and TRBJ1-2, with 8 bases that match TRBD1. Germline CDR1 and CDR2: DFQATT and SNEGSKA (reference sequence). The length of the CDR3 is 13 residues. The V segment lost 5 bases and the J segment 7 bases; nucleotides outside the gene matches: 9. CDR3 bases: TGCAGTGCTGGCGGACAGGGTTTATTTGGCTACACCTTC. Its protein is CSAGGQGLFGYTF.

Comments on this clonotype: Relative to the germline gene, one junction end is altered; a read error may explain this. This chain links TRBV15 with TRBJ1-2; TRBD1 is a possible D gene (6 bases). Germline CDR1 reads LNHNV; CDR2 reads YYDKDF (reference sequence). This CDR3 has 14 amino acids. CDR3 loop: CATSKEGVYYGYAF. DNA of the CDR3: TGTGCCACCAGCAAGGAGGGGGTCTACTATGGCTACGCCTTC.

As to this clonotype: The junction differs from germline at one of its ends, possibly a read error. The gene calls are TRBV3-1 and TRBJ2-3, with D perhaps TRBD1 or TRBD2 (6 bases each). Germline CDR1 LGHDT, CDR2 YNNKEL (reference sequence). The CDR3 has 14 residues. CDR3 DNA sequence: TGTGCCAGCAGCCGAGGAGGGGACACAGATATGCAGTATTTT. Translation: CASSRGGDTDMQYF.

This clonotype was recorded a few times. The CDR3 coding sequence is TGTGCCAGCAGCTTCCTGATGCGGACTTCGGACTACTCTGGAAACACCATATATTTT. Translated: CASSFLMRTSDYSGNTIYF. This rearrangement joins TRBV11-2 to TRBJ1-3; the D is unclear. The CDR3 has 19 residues. CDR1 is SGHAT, CDR2 FQNNGV, per germline. Trimming removed 3 bases from V and 0 bases from J, with 21 bases in between.

The J gene is TRBJ2-7, the V gene TRBV2, with D tentatively TRBD2 (6 bases). Germline loops: CDR1 SNHLY, CDR2 FYNNEI. V was clipped by 10 bases and J by 3 bases, with 16 bases between them. The CDR3 is 13 residues long. The CDR3 region has the DNA TGTGCCACGGGAGTGACAGAAGTCTACGAGCAGTACTTC. It yields the protein CATGVTEVYEQYF.

The chain has TRBV29-1 and TRBJ2-7; a possible D gene is TRBD1 (9 bases). This CDR3 has 15 residues. Germline CDR1 and CDR2: SQVTM and ANQGSEA. Between the trimmed V and J ends, which lost 1 base and 8 bases, there was a span of 21 bases. CDR3: CSVEAGGTGSDKQYF. Written as DNA, the CDR3 is TGCAGCGTTGAAGCGGGAGGGACAGGGTCTGACAAGCAGTACTTC.

In this sample, this clonotype turned up a few times. The chain joins TRBV7-2 to TRBJ1-2; 7 nucleotides line up with TRBD1. The CDR3 covers 16 residues. J lost 0 bases, V lost 5 bases, and 9 bases had no gene match. Germline V CDR1 and CDR2: SGHTA, FQGNSA. CDR3: CASSLDRELTNYGYTF. CDR3 coding DNA: TGTGCCAGCAGCCTCGACAGGGAGCTAACTAACTATGGCTACACCTTC.

This sequence joins TRBV4-2 and TRBJ1-3, with D possibly TRBD1 on 5 matching bases. The CDR3 has 13 amino acids. Looked up from germline, CDR1 is LGHNA and CDR2 is YNFKEQ. With 0 bases removed from V and 7 bases from J, the gap between germline ends came to 7 bases. This chain's CDR3 is CASSQDKGNTIYF. The CDR3 DNA reads as TGTGCCAGCAGCCAAGATAAGGGGAACACCATATATTTT.

This clonotype has a count of ten or more. This rearrangement joins TRBV20-1 to TRBJ2-7; no clear D gene. V was pared by 0 bases and J by 4 bases, with 13 bases between. The CDR3 covers 14 residues. CDR1 and CDR2 from the germline V gene are DFQATT and SNEGSKA (reference sequence). The CDR3 DNA sequence: TGCAGTGCTAGAGATTTCCGTGTCAAGTACGAGCAGTACTTC. It encodes CSARDFRVKYEQYF.

This clonotype was seen a handful of times. This chain links TRBV4-1 with TRBJ1-5; D not resolved. The CDR3 length is 18 residues. Trimming removed 1 base from V and 0 bases from J, with 16 bases in between. CDR1 is MGHRA, CDR2 YSYEKL, per germline. In DNA, the CDR3 is TGCGCCAGCAGCCAAGTTGCGCGGGCCTTTTATAGCAATCAGCCCCAGCATTTT. This gives the protein CASSQVARAFYSNQPQHF.

This clonotype was counted a few times. V and J are TRBV3-1 and TRBJ2-4, with unresolved D. The CDR3 length is 16 residues. Germline CDR1 and CDR2: LGHDT and YNNKEL (reference sequence). Trimming shortened V by 3 bases and J by 1 base, and 13 bases separated the two germline ends. The chain's CDR3 is CASSHVPGRAKNIQYF. The CDR3 DNA sequence: TGTGCCAGCAGCCACGTACCGGGTCGGGCCAAAAACATTCAGTACTTC.

The sample holds a few counts of this clonotype. J is TRBJ1-2 and V is TRBV20-1; D gene ambiguous. Germline CDR1 DFQATT, CDR2 SNEGSKA (reference sequence). V was shortened by 4 bases and J by 8 bases, with 14 bases between the two germline ends. The length of the CDR3 is 12 residues. In nucleotides, the CDR3 is TGCAGTGCTAAGGTTGGGGTAGAGGGCTACACCTTC. Protein sequence: CSAKVGVEGYTF.

This clonotype was counted a few times. V is TRBV11-2 and J is TRBJ2-7, with a possible D match to TRBD2 (5 bases). Germline CDR1 and CDR2: SGHAT and FQNNGV. The CDR3 has 13 amino acids. Trimming took 5 bases from V and 6 from J, leaving 14 bases between them. CDR3 sequence reads: CASSQTSAGEQYF. The CDR3, as DNA: TGTGCCAGCAGCCAGACATCCGCGGGCGAGCAGTACTTC.